This is a list of T cell receptor beta chains from one sample in a study of neurological immune-mediated disorders. TCRdb fed the 5' RACE reads into MiXCR, producing one record per CDR3 protein. The sample lists about 120,000 distinct CDR3 sequences; about 3.4% were seen once. Sequencing used PBMCs. These receptors all stem from a woman in her thirties with multiple sclerosis. Both conserved end residues are trimmed from each CDR3.

v_call: TRBV10-3; j_call: TRBJ2-1; cdr3_aa: AISAGGRNGENEQF
v_call: TRBV5-1; j_call: TRBJ2-1; cdr3_aa: ASSLPAGANEQF
v_call: TRBV7-2; j_call: TRBJ2-5; cdr3_aa: ASSPRMRRREETQY
v_call: TRBV7-2; j_call: TRBJ1-6; cdr3_aa: ASSLIRGLNNSPIH
v_call: TRBV6-1; j_call: TRBJ2-3; cdr3_aa: ASGEHTDTQY
v_call: TRBV25-1; j_call: TRBJ1-2; cdr3_aa: ASTRTGALGYT
v_call: TRBV20-1; j_call: TRBJ2-1; cdr3_aa: SARWDKGYNEQF
v_call: TRBV19; j_call: TRBJ2-7; cdr3_aa: ASSYGTGFQQEQY
v_call: TRBV15; j_call: TRBJ2-3; cdr3_aa: ATSREGPAGVEDTQY
v_call: TRBV20-1; j_call: TRBJ2-1; cdr3_aa: SARLPNAGTPLNEQF
v_call: TRBV20-1; j_call: TRBJ2-3; cdr3_aa: SARHVGGLAGLGGDTQY
v_call: TRBV4-3; j_call: TRBJ1-1; cdr3_aa: ASSQSVLRGSEAF
v_call: TRBV6-2/TRBV6-3; j_call: TRBJ2-5; cdr3_aa: ASSGDGGAQY
v_call: TRBV20-1; j_call: TRBJ2-1; cdr3_aa: SASLAGGAYNEQF
v_call: TRBV5-1; j_call: TRBJ2-1; cdr3_aa: ASRTGSYNEQF
v_call: TRBV20-1; j_call: TRBJ1-3; cdr3_aa: SANELGQGGNTIY
v_call: TRBV20-1; j_call: TRBJ1-4; cdr3_aa: SARETGSEKLF
v_call: TRBV12-3/TRBV12-4; j_call: TRBJ2-3; cdr3_aa: ASSPDRLAGGPSTDTQY
v_call: TRBV7-8; j_call: TRBJ2-1; cdr3_aa: ASSLNRAGGINEQF
v_call: TRBV20-1; j_call: TRBJ2-7; cdr3_aa: SALTTGGRDEQY
v_call: TRBV5-1; j_call: TRBJ1-5; cdr3_aa: ASSSDGFWPQH
v_call: TRBV4-1; j_call: TRBJ1-4; cdr3_aa: ASSQVLGPNEKLF
v_call: TRBV20-1; j_call: TRBJ2-1; cdr3_aa: SARVSGGPELGASYNEQF
v_call: TRBV25-1; j_call: TRBJ2-5; cdr3_aa: ASREPQGGQETQY
v_call: TRBV20-1; j_call: TRBJ1-5; cdr3_aa: SARQVIGNQPQH
v_call: TRBV20-1; j_call: TRBJ1-5; cdr3_aa: SARVGAIRNQPQH
v_call: TRBV20-1; j_call: TRBJ1-3; cdr3_aa: SARVRQLGGKNIY
v_call: TRBV3-1; j_call: TRBJ1-1; cdr3_aa: ASSQGQRANTEAF
v_call: TRBV4-1; j_call: TRBJ2-2; cdr3_aa: ASSRRRDRGTGELF
v_call: TRBV12-3/TRBV12-4; j_call: TRBJ2-2; cdr3_aa: ASRLFGDTGELF
v_call: TRBV20-1; j_call: TRBJ1-1; cdr3_aa: SARRSTEAF
v_call: TRBV18; j_call: TRBJ1-1; cdr3_aa: ASSPPNRAEAF
v_call: TRBV6-6; j_call: TRBJ2-3; cdr3_aa: ASSYYRLDTQY